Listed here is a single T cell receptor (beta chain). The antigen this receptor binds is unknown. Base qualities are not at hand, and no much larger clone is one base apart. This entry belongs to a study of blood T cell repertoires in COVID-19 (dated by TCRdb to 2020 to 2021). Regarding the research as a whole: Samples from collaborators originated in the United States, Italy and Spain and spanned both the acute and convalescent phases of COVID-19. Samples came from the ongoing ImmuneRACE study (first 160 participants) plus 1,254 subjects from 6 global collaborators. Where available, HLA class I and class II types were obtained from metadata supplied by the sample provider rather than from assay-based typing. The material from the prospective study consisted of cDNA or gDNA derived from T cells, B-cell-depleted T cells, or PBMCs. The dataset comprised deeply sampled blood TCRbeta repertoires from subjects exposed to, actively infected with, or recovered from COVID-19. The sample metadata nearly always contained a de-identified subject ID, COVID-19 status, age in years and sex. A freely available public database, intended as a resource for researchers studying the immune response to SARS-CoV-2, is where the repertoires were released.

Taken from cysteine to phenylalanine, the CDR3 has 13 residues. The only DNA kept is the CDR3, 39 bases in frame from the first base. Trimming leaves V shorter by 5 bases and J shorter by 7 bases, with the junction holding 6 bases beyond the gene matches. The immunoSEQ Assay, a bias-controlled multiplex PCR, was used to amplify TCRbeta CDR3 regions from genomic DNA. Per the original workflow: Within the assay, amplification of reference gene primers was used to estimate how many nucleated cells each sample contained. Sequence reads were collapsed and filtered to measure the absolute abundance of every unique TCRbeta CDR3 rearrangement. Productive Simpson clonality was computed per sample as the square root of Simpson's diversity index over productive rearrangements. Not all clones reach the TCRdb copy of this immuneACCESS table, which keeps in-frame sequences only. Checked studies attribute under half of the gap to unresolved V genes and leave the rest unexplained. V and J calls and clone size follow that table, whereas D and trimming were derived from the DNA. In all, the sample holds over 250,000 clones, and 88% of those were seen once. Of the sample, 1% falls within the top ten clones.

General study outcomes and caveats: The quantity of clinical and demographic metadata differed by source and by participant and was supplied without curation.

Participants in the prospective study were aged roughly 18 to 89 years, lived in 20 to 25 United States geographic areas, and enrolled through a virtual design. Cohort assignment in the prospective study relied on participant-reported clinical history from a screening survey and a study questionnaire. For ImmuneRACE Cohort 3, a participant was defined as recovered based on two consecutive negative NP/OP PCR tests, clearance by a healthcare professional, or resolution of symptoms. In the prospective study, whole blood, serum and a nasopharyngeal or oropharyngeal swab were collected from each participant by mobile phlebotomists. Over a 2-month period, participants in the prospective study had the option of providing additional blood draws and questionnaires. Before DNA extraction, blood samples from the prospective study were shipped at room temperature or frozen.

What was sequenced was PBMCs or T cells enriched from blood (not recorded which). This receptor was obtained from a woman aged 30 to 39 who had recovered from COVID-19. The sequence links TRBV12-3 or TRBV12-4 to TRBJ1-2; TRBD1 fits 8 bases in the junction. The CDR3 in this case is CASSPTGEGGYTF. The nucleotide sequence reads TGTGCCAGCAGTCCGACAGGGGAGGGTGGCTACACCTTC.